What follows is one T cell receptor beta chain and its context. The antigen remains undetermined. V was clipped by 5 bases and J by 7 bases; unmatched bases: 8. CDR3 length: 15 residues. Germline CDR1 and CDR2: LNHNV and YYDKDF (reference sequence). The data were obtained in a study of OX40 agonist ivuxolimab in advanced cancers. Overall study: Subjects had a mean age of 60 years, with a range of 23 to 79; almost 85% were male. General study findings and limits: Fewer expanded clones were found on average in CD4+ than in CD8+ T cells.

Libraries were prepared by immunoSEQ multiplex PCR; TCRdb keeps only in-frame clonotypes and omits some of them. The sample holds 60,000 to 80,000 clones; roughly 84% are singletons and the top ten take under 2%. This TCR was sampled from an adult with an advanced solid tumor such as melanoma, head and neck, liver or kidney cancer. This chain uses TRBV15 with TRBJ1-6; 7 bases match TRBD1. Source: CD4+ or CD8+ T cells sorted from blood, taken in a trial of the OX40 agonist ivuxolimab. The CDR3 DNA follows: TGTGCCACCAGCCGACGACAGGGAGGGAATTCACCCCTCCACTTT. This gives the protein CATSRRQGGNSPLHF.